A selection of T cell receptor beta chains follows, all from one sample in a study of T cell repertoires in cytomegalovirus infection. TCRdb used MiXCR to reprocess the reads, holding one entry per CDR3 protein. Of 310,000 or so distinct CDR3 sequences listed, around 10% are singletons. Sequences were obtained from PBMCs. All receptors come from a human donor in good health (CMV status not recorded). Some clones in this sample may be carry-over from other donors' samples. Each CDR3 is given without its conserved first and last residue.

CDR3 length,V gene,CDR3 protein
13,TRBV18,ASSPKVEGYNEQF
11,TRBV25-1,ASRQGSIGEQY
13,TRBV4-3,ASSQGQGYNSPLH
12,TRBV4-1,ASSHPGTRNEQF
15,TRBV18,ASSPKLRDGHDQPQH
13,TRBV7-9,ASSLAGIRRYGYT
10,TRBV2,AGGGSPFFYT
12,TRBV28,ASTGPINTGELF
11,TRBV29-1,SVGGELRTEAF
10,TRBV12-3/TRBV12-4,ASSFSDGELF
13,TRBV7-8,ASSLALLSGNTIY
13,TRBV6-2/TRBV6-3,ASRALGGGASEQF
11,TRBV20-1,SAPQGRRTEAF
12,TRBV29-1,SVEGVEDYNEQF
12,TRBV28,ASSSDLKVETQY
17,TRBV7-2,ASSLYAGNHPRLNTEAF
13,TRBV10-2,ASSESDRVGTEAF
14,TRBV4-3,ASSQDGRGRTDTQY
11,TRBV3-1,ASSQDVEGKQY
9,TRBV12-3/TRBV12-4,ASSRRDEQY
12,TRBV28,ASSLGQLPGELF
13,TRBV3-1,ASSRETYRTPILF
12,TRBV7-9,ASSQPDPRETQY
13,TRBV6-6,ASSYSSGGFGGYT
11,TRBV20-1,SAGPSGGVGYT
9,TRBV7-2,ASSEFDEQF
13,TRBV7-9,ASSPPLGQQETQY
12,TRBV28,ASSFFGRQETQY
12,TRBV2,ASSEVASTYGYT
12,TRBV6-2/TRBV6-3,ASSYDLRYQPQH
14,TRBV24-1,ATSDSWAGRAGELF
13,TRBV5-5,ASSRDPQGTYEQY
14,TRBV5-1,ASSHRVLSSYNEQF